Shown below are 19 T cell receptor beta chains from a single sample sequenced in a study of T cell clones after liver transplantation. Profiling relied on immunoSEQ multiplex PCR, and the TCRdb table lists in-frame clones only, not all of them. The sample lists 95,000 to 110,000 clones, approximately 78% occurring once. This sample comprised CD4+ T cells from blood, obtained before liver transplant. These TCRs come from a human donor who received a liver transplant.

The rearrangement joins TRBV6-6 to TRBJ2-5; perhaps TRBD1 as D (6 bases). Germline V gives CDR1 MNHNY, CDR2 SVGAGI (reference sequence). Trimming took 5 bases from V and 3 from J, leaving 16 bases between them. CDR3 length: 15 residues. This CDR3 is CASSDPPGAEETQYF. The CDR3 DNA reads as TGTGCCAGCAGTGACCCACCAGGGGCGGAAGAGACCCAGTACTTC.

CDR3 sequence: CASSPDGAYEQYF. In nucleotides, the CDR3 is TGTGCCAGCTCTCCGGACGGGGCCTACGAGCAGTACTTC. The chain employs TRBV18 and TRBJ2-7, with D perhaps matching TRBD2 (5 bases). The CDR3 is 13 amino acids. The V end lost 6 bases, the J end lost 2 bases, and 11 bases lay between the germline ends. The V gene's germline CDR1 is KGHSH and CDR2 LQKENI.

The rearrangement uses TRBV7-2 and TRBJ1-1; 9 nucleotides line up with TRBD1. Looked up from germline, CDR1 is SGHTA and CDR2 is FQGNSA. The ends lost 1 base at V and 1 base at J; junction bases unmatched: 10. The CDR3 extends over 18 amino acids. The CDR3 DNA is TGTGCCAGCAGCTTAGGGGAGACAGGGGGGATATGGAACACTGAAGCTTTCTTT. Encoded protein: CASSLGETGGIWNTEAFF.

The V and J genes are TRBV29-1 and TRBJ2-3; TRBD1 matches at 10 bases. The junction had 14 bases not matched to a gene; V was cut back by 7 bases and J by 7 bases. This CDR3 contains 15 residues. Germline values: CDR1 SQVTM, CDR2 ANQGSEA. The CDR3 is CSASGTGVRVNTQYF. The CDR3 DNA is TGCAGCGCCTCCGGGACAGGGGTAAGAGTAAATACGCAGTATTTT.

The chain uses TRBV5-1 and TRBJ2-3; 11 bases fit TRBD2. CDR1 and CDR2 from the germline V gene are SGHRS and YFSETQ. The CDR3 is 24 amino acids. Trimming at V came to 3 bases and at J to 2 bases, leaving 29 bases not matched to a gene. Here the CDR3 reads CASSSRQGLIPTSGTLSLTDTQYF. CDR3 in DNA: TGCGCCAGCAGCTCCCGACAGGGTTTAATACCGACTAGCGGGACTCTTAGTCTCACAGATACGCAGTATTTT.

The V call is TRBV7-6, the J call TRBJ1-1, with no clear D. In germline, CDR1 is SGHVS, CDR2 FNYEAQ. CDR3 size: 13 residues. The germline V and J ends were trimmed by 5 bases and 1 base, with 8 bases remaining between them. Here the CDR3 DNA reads TGTGCCAGCAGCCTTCACCAGAACACTGAAGCTTTCTTT. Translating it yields CASSLHQNTEAFF.

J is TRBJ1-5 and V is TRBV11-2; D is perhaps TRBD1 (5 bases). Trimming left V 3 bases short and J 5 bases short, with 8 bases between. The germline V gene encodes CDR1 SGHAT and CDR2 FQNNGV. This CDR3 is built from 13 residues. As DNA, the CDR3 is TGTGCCAGCAGCTTGGGAGGGGATCAGCCCCAGCATTTT. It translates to CASSLGGDQPQHF.

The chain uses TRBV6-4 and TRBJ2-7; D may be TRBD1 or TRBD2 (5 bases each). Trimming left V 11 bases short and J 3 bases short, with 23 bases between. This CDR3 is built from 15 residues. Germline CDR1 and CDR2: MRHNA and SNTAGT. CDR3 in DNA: TGTGCCCCAGAGCGCCCGGGGCTGCGACGCTACGAGCAGTACTTC. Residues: CAPERPGLRRYEQYF.

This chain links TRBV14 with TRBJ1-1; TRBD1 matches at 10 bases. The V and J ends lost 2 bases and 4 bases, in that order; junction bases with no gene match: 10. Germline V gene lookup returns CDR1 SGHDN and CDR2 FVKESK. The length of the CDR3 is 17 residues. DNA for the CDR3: TGTGCCAGCAGCCAACCCGGGACAGGGGCGTTAAGCACTGAAGCTTTCTTT. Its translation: CASSQPGTGALSTEAFF. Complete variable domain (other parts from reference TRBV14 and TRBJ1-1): EAGVTQFPSHSVIEKGQTVTLRCDPISGHDNLYWYRRVMGKEIKFLLHFVKESKQDESGMPNNRFLAERTGGTYSTLKVQPAELEDSGVYFCASSQPGTGALSTEAFFGQGTRLTVV.

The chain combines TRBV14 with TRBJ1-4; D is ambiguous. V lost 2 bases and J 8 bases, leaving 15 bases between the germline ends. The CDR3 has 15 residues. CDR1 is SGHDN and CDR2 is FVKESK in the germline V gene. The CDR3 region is CASSQNAQHREKLFF. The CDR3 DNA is TGTGCCAGCAGCCAAAATGCCCAGCATCGGGAAAAACTGTTTTTT. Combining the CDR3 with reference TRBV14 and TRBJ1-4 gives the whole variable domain EAGVTQFPSHSVIEKGQTVTLRCDPISGHDNLYWYRRVMGKEIKFLLHFVKESKQDESGMPNNRFLAERTGGTYSTLKVQPAELEDSGVYFCASSQNAQHREKLFFGSGTQLSVL.

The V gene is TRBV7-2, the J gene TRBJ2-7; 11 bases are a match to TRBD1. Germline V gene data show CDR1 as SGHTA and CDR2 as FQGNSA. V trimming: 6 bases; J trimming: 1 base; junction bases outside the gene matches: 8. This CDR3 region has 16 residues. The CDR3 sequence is CASSDPGQGASYEQYF. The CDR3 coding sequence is TGTGCCAGCAGTGACCCCGGACAGGGGGCTTCCTACGAGCAGTACTTC. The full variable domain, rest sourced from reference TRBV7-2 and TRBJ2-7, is GAGVSQSPSNKVTEKGKDVELRCDPISGHTALYWYRQSLGQGLEFLIYFQGNSAPDKSGLPSDRFSAERTGGSVSTLTIQRTQQEDSAVYLCASSDPGQGASYEQYFGPGTRLTVT.

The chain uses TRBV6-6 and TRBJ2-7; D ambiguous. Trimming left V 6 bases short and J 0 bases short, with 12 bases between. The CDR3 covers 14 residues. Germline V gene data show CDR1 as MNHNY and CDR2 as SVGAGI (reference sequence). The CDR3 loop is CASSTGPASYEQYF. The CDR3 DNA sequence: TGTGCCAGCAGCACCGGACCGGCCTCCTACGAGCAGTACTTC.

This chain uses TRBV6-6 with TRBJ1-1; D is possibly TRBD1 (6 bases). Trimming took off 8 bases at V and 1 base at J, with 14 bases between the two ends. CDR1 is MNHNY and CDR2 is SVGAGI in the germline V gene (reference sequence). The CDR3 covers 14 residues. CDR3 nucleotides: TGTGCCAGCGGCGCTCCAGGGGAGAACACTGAAGCTTTCTTT. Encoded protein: CASGAPGENTEAFF.

CDR3 nucleotide sequence: TGTGCCAGCAGTAAAGAACAGGGTGGCAATCAGCCCCAGCATTTT. It translates to CASSKEQGGNQPQHF. The V and J genes are TRBV6-6 and TRBJ1-5, with D perhaps matching TRBD1 (6 bases). This CDR3 spans 15 amino acids. Germline assignment: CDR1 MNHNY and CDR2 SVGAGI (reference sequence). Trimming took off 5 bases at V and 2 bases at J, with 13 bases between the two ends.

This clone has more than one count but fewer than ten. The DNA for the CDR3 is TGTGCCAGCAGAGGAGCCTACGAGCAGTACTTC. This sequence encodes CASRGAYEQYF. The gene calls are TRBV27 and TRBJ2-7; D not resolved. The V end was cut by 6 bases, the J end by 2 bases, with 5 bases between. From germline, CDR1 is MNHEY and CDR2 SMNVEV (reference sequence). There are 11 residues in the CDR3.

CDR3 sequence (DNA): TGTGCCAGCAGCTCGGCAGGGTGGAACACCGGGGAGCTGTTTTTT. Translating it yields CASSSAGWNTGELFF. The chain joins TRBV6-5 to TRBJ2-2; D may be TRBD1 (5 bases). Germline loops: CDR1 MNHEY, CDR2 SVGAGI. CDR3 length equals 15 residues. The germline V and J ends were trimmed by 6 bases and 1 base, with 12 bases remaining between them.

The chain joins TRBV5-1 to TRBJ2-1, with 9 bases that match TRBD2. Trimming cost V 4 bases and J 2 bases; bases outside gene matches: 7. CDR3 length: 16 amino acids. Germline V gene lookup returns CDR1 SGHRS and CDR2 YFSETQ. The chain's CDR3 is CASSRAASGTYNEQFF. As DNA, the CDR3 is TGCGCCAGCAGCCGGGCGGCTAGCGGGACCTACAATGAGCAGTTCTTC.

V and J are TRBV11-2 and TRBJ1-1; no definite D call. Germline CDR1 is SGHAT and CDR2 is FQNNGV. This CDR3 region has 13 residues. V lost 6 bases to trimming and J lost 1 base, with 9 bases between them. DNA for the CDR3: TGTGCCAGCAGTTTCGGGTGGAACACTGAAGCTTTCTTT. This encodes CASSFGWNTEAFF.

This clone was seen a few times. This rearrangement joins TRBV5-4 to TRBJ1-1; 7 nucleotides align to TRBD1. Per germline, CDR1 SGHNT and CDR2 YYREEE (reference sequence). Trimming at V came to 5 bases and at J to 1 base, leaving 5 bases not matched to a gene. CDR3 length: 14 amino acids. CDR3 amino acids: CASSPDRTNTEAFF. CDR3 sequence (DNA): TGTGCCAGCAGTCCGGACAGGACGAACACTGAAGCTTTCTTT.